This T cell receptor beta chain was captured in a study of cytomegalovirus exposure and HLA in healthy donors. V dropped 2 bases and J dropped 7; count of bases not matched to a gene: 17. The CDR3 totals 17 residues. CDR1 is SGHTA and CDR2 is FQGNSA in the germline V gene. PCR was performed using 60 Vbeta and 13 Jbeta primers. Assay used: immunoSEQ multiplex PCR; TCRdb lists only in-frame clones, some missing. This table has under 150,000 clones, roughly 79% appearing once. The genes are TRBV7-2 and TRBJ2-7; 7 bases map to TRBD2. The sample was PBMCs. The clonotype was recovered from a woman in her forties or fifties in good health and CMV-seronegative. The CDR3 sequence: CASSLKPSGLSPGEQYF. The CDR3 DNA sequence: TGTGCCAGCAGCTTAAAGCCTAGCGGATTGTCCCCAGGGGAGCAGTACTTC.